The clone carrying this TCR beta chain was detected a few times. This entry comes from a study of blood T cells in healthy people across ages. Germline-derived CDR1 and CDR2 are ENHRY and SYGVKD. The CDR3 runs to 16 residues. Trimming removed 10 bases from V and 0 bases from J; junction bases left unmatched: 12. Using a J-beta primer mix together with a sample-barcoded 5' primer, a second PCR was run for roughly 6 to 12 cycles. TCRdb re-called the 5' RACE reads with MiXCR, one entry per CDR3 protein. The repertoire consists of 1.2 million to 1.5 million distinct CDR3 sequences, with about 43% occurring once and the leading ten covering roughly 8.2%.

The sequenced material came from blood. V and J are TRBV10-3 and TRBJ1-5, with 7 bases fitting TRBD1. The sequence derives from a woman aged 18-30 years in good health. This CDR3 reads CAKTTGIEYSNQPQHF. The CDR3, as DNA: TGTGCCAAAACGACAGGGATAGAGTATAGCAATCAGCCCCAGCATTTT.